The 17 T cell receptor beta chains in this list originate from one sample, sequenced in a study of regulatory T cells in long-lasting Graves disease. For TCR beta, libraries came from iRepertoire HTBI primers and Arm-PCR of CDR3 regions. MiXCR, applied by TCRdb to the multiplex PCR reads, yields one record per CDR3 protein. The sample shows roughly 300,000 distinct CDR3 sequences, more than 20% of them seen only once. The sample's time point: persistent/refractory GD, antithyroid drugs over 5 years with positive TRAb. From PBMCs, RNA was extracted and then used to make the TCR library. The source material was peripheral blood mononuclear cells (PBMCs), sampled when the disease was refractory, from a patient treated with antithyroid drugs. Receptors were obtained from a female donor with Graves disease.

The V and J genes are TRBV6-2 or TRBV6-3 and TRBJ2-7, with a tentative D call TRBD1 (5 bases). Germline values: CDR1 MNHEY, CDR2 SVGEGT. The V and J ends lost 4 bases and 0 bases respectively, with 13 bases between them. The CDR3 spans 15 residues. CDR3 DNA sequence: TGTGCCAGCAGTTCCCCGGCACAGGCCTCCTACGAGCAGTACTTC. It encodes CASSSPAQASYEQYF.

This clonotype was detected many times. This rearrangement joins TRBV19 to TRBJ2-7; possible D gene TRBD1, 5 bases. Germline CDR1 and CDR2: LNHDA and SQIVND (reference sequence). V was cut by 1 base and J by 2 bases, with 12 bases left in between. This CDR3 is 15 amino acids long. CDR3 residues: CASSIGGDGTYEQYF. CDR3 in DNA: TGTGCCAGTAGTATAGGGGGCGACGGAACCTACGAGCAGTACTTC. Filled out from reference TRBV19 and TRBJ2-7, the complete variable domain reads DGGITQSPKYLFRKEGQNVTLSCEQNLNHDAMYWYRQDPGQGLRLIYYSQIVNDFQKGDIAEGYSVSREKKESFPLTVTSAQKNPTAFYLCASSIGGDGTYEQYFGPGTRLTVT.

This chain connects TRBV6-1 to TRBJ1-5; 7 nucleotides line up with TRBD1. The length of the CDR3 is 19 residues. The germline V gene has CDR1 MNHNS and CDR2 SASEGT. The V segment lost 6 bases and the J segment 0 bases; nucleotides outside the gene matches: 17. CDR3 loop: CASSHSKPTGPYSNQPQHF. CDR3 DNA sequence: TGTGCCAGCAGCCACTCGAAACCGACAGGGCCCTATAGCAATCAGCCCCAGCATTTT.

This chain connects TRBV6-1 to TRBJ1-1; D is unclear. V lost 8 bases and J 1 base, leaving 11 bases between the germline ends. The V gene's germline CDR1 is MNHNS and CDR2 SASEGT. This CDR3 has 13 amino acids. The CDR3 nucleotides are TGTGCCAGCGGGGTTGCATCGAACACTGAAGCTTTCTTT. The encoded protein is CASGVASNTEAFF.

The CDR3 region is CASSAYGTGAVRNTEAFF. In nucleotides, the CDR3 is TGTGCCAGTAGTGCGTATGGGACAGGGGCCGTAAGGAACACTGAAGCTTTCTTT. V and J are TRBV19 and TRBJ1-1; 10 bases fit TRBD1. Germline lookup yields CDR1 LNHDA and CDR2 SQIVND (reference sequence). Trimming at V came to 5 bases and at J to 1 base, leaving 13 bases not matched to a gene. This CDR3 region has 18 residues.

This sequence joins TRBV11-2 and TRBJ1-3; tentative D call: TRBD1 (5 bases). Trimming left V 2 bases short and J 2 bases short, with 7 bases between. The CDR3 runs to 14 residues. Per germline, CDR1 SGHAT and CDR2 FQNNGV. CDR3 residues: CASSLMTAGNTIYF. Here the CDR3 DNA reads TGTGCCAGCAGCTTAATGACAGCTGGAAACACCATATATTTT.

The table lists this clonotype with many counts. V and J are TRBV11-2 and TRBJ2-5; D is uncertain. Deletions cut 1 base from V and 5 bases from J, with 8 bases between. The V gene's germline CDR1 is SGHAT and CDR2 FQNNGV. The CDR3 consists of 13 residues. The chain's CDR3 is CASSLAAPETQYF. The DNA of the CDR3 is TGTGCCAGCAGCTTAGCAGCCCCGGAGACCCAGTACTTC. The variable domain in full, completed from reference TRBV11-2 and TRBJ2-5, reads EAGVAQSPRYKIIEKRQSVAFWCNPISGHATLYWYQQILGQGPKLLIQFQNNGVVDDSQLPKDRFSAERLKGVDSTLKIQPAKLEDSAVYLCASSLAAPETQYFGPGTRLLVL.

This clonotype was recorded only once. A much larger clone sits a single nucleotide away, making a read error possible. The V and J genes are TRBV11-1 and TRBJ1-1, with D possibly TRBD1 on 5 matching bases. Germline assignment: CDR1 SGHAT and CDR2 FQDESV (reference sequence). The CDR3 is made up of 14 amino acids. This CDR3 reads CASSPDGATPEASF. CDR3 DNA sequence: TGTGCCAGCAGCCCGGACGGGGCCACCCCTGAAGCTTCCTTT. The variable domain in full, completed from reference TRBV11-1 and TRBJ1-1, reads EAEVAQSPRYKITEKSQAVAFWCDPISGHATLYWYRQILGQGPELLVQFQDESVVDDSQLPKDRFSAERLKGVDSTLKIQPAELGDSAMYLCASSPDGATPEASFGQGTRLTVV.

This clonotype was detected many times. The chain employs TRBV2 and TRBJ2-7; 7 positions agree with TRBD1. The CDR3 length is 13 residues. In germline, CDR1 is SNHLY, CDR2 FYNNEI. The trim removed 7 bases at V and 8 bases at J, leaving 11 bases unmatched. The CDR3 nucleotides read TGTGCCAGCACCGGACAGGCGGCGTCTAAGCAGTACTTC. As protein: CASTGQAASKQYF.

This clonotype was seen repeatedly, ten times or more. The V gene is TRBV18, the J gene TRBJ1-1; D is unclear. Trimming shortened V by 2 bases and J by 4 bases, and 8 bases separated the two germline ends. The length of the CDR3 is 13 residues. Per the germline V gene, CDR1 is KGHSH and CDR2 is LQKENI. For the CDR3, the DNA is TGTGCCAGCTCACCAGGGCTATCCACTGAAGCTTTCTTT. Its protein product is CASSPGLSTEAFF.

This clonotype was counted a single time. One end of the junction does not line up with germline, which may come from a read error. The chain combines TRBV7-2 with TRBJ2-7; 10 bases agree with TRBD2. The germline gives CDR1 SGHTA, CDR2 FQGNSA. This CDR3 is 15 amino acids long. The CDR3 coding sequence is TGTCCCAGCAGACTTAGCGGGAGGTCCTCCTACGAACAGTACTTC. The encoded protein is CPSRLSGRSSYEQYF.

This clonotype was picked up many times. V is TRBV12-3 or TRBV12-4 and J is TRBJ1-5, with D unresolved. V lost 2 bases and J 5 bases, leaving 7 bases between the germline ends. The CDR3 spans 13 residues. The CDR3 DNA follows: TGTGCCAGCAGTTTAAATAGGGATCAGCCCCAGCATTTT. Translation: CASSLNRDQPQHF.

This sequence joins TRBV18 and TRBJ2-7, with TRBD1 identical over 7 bases. The trim removed 5 bases at V and 7 bases at J, leaving 8 bases unmatched. Germline CDR1 is KGHSH and CDR2 is LQKENI. The CDR3 runs to 13 residues. CDR3 nucleotide sequence: TGTGCCAGCTCATTAGGCCGGGACAGTGAGCAGTACTTC. This gives the protein CASSLGRDSEQYF.

This clonotype appeared a few times. The rearrangement joins TRBV30 to TRBJ1-2; D is possibly TRBD1 (5 bases). Between the trimmed V and J ends, which lost 0 bases and 10 bases, there was a span of 12 bases. Looked up from germline, CDR1 is GTSNPN and CDR2 is SVGIG (reference sequence). The CDR3 covers 12 residues. CDR3 DNA sequence: TGTGCCTGGAGTGTCAGGGCACCTCACTACACCTTC. Its translation: CAWSVRAPHYTF.

This sequence joins TRBV5-1 and TRBJ2-4; 9 nucleotides agree with TRBD1. Germline V gives CDR1 SGHRS, CDR2 YFSETQ. J gave up 7 bases and V 0 bases, and 5 bases lay outside the gene matches. The CDR3 has 15 residues. CDR3 DNA sequence: TGCGCCAGCAGCTTGGATGGACAGGGGATCAACATTCAGTACTTC. It is translated as CASSLDGQGINIQYF.

The chain is built from TRBV20-1 and TRBJ2-2; 7 bases line up with TRBD2. Looked up from germline, CDR1 is DFQATT and CDR2 is SNEGSKA (reference sequence). CDR3 size: 15 residues. V lost 1 base, J lost 4 bases, and 6 bases stayed unmatched. The CDR3 DNA reads as TGCAGTGCTAGAGGTTTGGGAGGGATCACCGGGGAGCTGTTTTTT. It encodes CSARGLGGITGELFF.

The chain employs TRBV28 and TRBJ2-5; 12 nucleotides match TRBD2. The junction had 8 bases not matched to a gene; V was cut back by 0 bases and J by 0 bases. The CDR3 covers 19 residues. The V gene's germline CDR1 is MDHEN and CDR2 SYDVKM. Written as DNA, the CDR3 is TGTGCCAGCAGTTTATGGACTAGCGGGAGTTGGCAGAACCAAGAGACCCAGTACTTC. Translated, it gives CASSLWTSGSWQNQETQYF.